The present entry profiles one TCR beta chain with its context. In the authors' methods: Amplification of reference gene primers was used by the study to estimate nucleated cell counts. Measured with immunoSEQ multiplex PCR; TCRdb has only the in-frame clones, and not every one. V and J calls and clone size are as listed in that table; D and trimming were resolved from the DNA. The table includes about 130,000 clones, about nine tenths detected once. Germline lookup yields CDR1 SGHRS and CDR2 YFSETQ. With V trimmed by 3 bases and J by 9 bases, 14 bases remained unmatched. The CDR3 loop spans 17 amino acids. The entry originates in a study of blood T cell repertoires in COVID-19.

Sequences were obtained from peripheral blood. The source is a man aged 45-65 years with acute or convalescent COVID-19. The chain recombines TRBV5-1 with TRBJ1-6; TRBD1 matches at 8 bases. Here the CDR3 reads CASSSGQGIGSGSPLHF. CDR3 nucleotides: TGCGCCAGCAGCTCCGGACAGGGTATTGGTTCGGGTTCACCCCTCCACTTT.